This passage covers 8 T cell receptor beta chains from one sample sequenced in a study of shared clonotypes between healthy human individuals (dated by TCRdb to between 2020 and 2021). Libraries were constructed by the immunoSEQ multiplex PCR assay. Drawn from immuneACCESS, this table holds only the in-frame rearrangements with V and J called that TCRdb kept. Clones are partly lost; checked studies trace under half to an unresolved V gene and leave the rest unexplained. In this sample the table shows roughly 2.5 million clones, around nine tenths of which occur a single time. Under 0.15% of the sample belongs to the ten largest clones. The sequencing input was naive CD4+ T cells sorted from blood. Taken with the paper, the label for cell subset or site translates to: CD45RA+ positively selected. The receptor source for this set is a man between 18 and 29 years old in good health.

In nucleotides, the CDR3 is TGTGCCAGCGGCTCCCAAAGGGGCAATGAGCAGTTCTTC. It codes for CASGSQRGNEQFF. This chain joins TRBV6-4 and TRBJ2-1; tentatively, D is TRBD1 (5 bases). The germline gives CDR1 MRHNA, CDR2 SNTAGT. The length of the CDR3 is 13 residues. Trimming took off 8 bases at V and 6 bases at J, with 14 bases between the two ends.

This rearrangement joins TRBV25-1 to TRBJ1-3; TRBD1 matches at 10 bases. Trimming at V came to 0 bases and at J to 7 bases, leaving 6 bases not matched to a gene. CDR1 MGHDK and CDR2 SYGVNS come from the germline V gene. The CDR3 runs 16 residues. Here the CDR3 reads CASSEYKDRGSNTIYF. In DNA, the CDR3 is TGTGCCAGCAGTGAATATAAGGACAGGGGGAGCAACACCATATATTTT.

The V and J genes are TRBV19 and TRBJ2-1; TRBD2 matches 8 bases. The J segment lost 9 bases and the V segment lost 6 bases, leaving 10 bases of the junction unmatched. The V gene's germline CDR1 is LNHDA and CDR2 SQIVND (reference sequence). The CDR3 extends over 14 amino acids. The CDR3 DNA reads TGTGCCAGTAGGAGGTTAGCGGGGATTCGTGAGCAGTTCTTC. The encoded protein is CASRRLAGIREQFF.

This clone was counted once. The V and J genes are TRBV2 and TRBJ2-2, with a tentative D call TRBD2 (6 bases). Per the germline V gene, CDR1 is SNHLY and CDR2 is FYNNEI. The CDR3 length is 14 residues. Trimming pared 4 bases from V and 4 bases from J, leaving 10 bases between. The chain's CDR3 is CASSVGGLTGELFF. CDR3 DNA sequence: TGTGCCAGCAGTGTTGGGGGACTCACCGGGGAGCTGTTTTTT.

This clone was seen once. The rearrangement links TRBV10-3 to TRBJ2-3, with 7 bases aligning to TRBD2. V lost 3 bases, J lost 2 bases, and 8 bases stayed unmatched. The germline gives CDR1 ENHRY, CDR2 SYGVKD. CDR3 length: 16 amino acids. CDR3 residues: CAISDSASGTTDTQYF. DNA for the CDR3: TGTGCCATCAGTGATTCGGCTAGCGGTACCACAGATACGCAGTATTTT.

The chain employs TRBV2 and TRBJ2-6; D could derive from TRBD1 or TRBD2 (6 bases each). The germline CDR1 and CDR2 sequences are SNHLY and FYNNEI. The CDR3 extends over 16 amino acids. V lost 6 bases to trimming and J lost 0 bases, with 12 bases between them. The CDR3 nucleotides read TGTGCCAGCAGGGCCGAGGGGGGCTCTGGGGCCAACGTCCTGACTTTC. It yields the protein CASRAEGGSGANVLTF.

This chain uses TRBV5-1 with TRBJ1-6; D unclear. Trimming shortened V by 0 bases and J by 9 bases, and 16 bases separated the two germline ends. The CDR3 sequence is 16 residues long. The germline V gene encodes CDR1 SGHRS and CDR2 YFSETQ. CDR3 nucleotides: TGCGCCAGCAGCTTGGGTTCGTTTTCCTCGGGTTCACCCCTCCACTTT. It codes for CASSLGSFSSGSPLHF. The full variable domain, in which reference TRBV5-1 and TRBJ1-6 provide the parts outside the CDR3, is KAGVTQTPRYLIKTRGQQVTLSCSPISGHRSVSWYQQTPGQGLQFLFEYFSETQRNKGNFPGRFSGRQFSNSRSEMNVSTLELGDSALYLCASSLGSFSSGSPLHFGNGTRLTVT.

As regards this clone: Other DNA sequences of this sample code for an identical CDR3. The CDR3 DNA sequence: TGTGCCAGCAGTGACTCGAATCGGGGGGGCACCGGGGAGCTGTTTTTT. Amino acids: CASSDSNRGGTGELFF. The chain couples TRBV6-4 to TRBJ2-2, with 8 bases lining up with TRBD2. The CDR3 contains 16 residues. Looked up from germline, CDR1 is MRHNA and CDR2 is SNTAGT. Trimming at V came to 0 bases and at J to 4 bases, leaving 4 bases not matched to a gene.